Reported below is one T cell receptor (beta chain). The antigen it binds to is not known. No much larger clone exists at a distance of one base, and base qualities are not known. Looking up the germline V gene yields CDR1 ENHRY and CDR2 SYGVKD. The CDR3 has 17 amino acids, counting the end cysteine and phenylalanine. Only the CDR3 DNA is retained, 51 bases long and in frame from the first base. Compared with germline, V lacks 3 bases and J lacks 10 bases; bases without a gene match: 16. The sample originates from a study of PD-1 blockade in mismatch repair-deficient tumors (dated by TCRdb to 2015 to 2018). Some background on the complete study: The trial enrolled some 90 consecutive patients with about a dozen mismatch repair-deficient cancer types between 2013 and September 2016, all previously treated and progressing. Tumor-associated T cell clones were tracked in the peripheral blood of patients responding to PD-1 blockade by deep sequencing of TCR CDR3 regions. The full study reports these points: Rapid expansion after pembrolizumab followed by contraction, generally before radiologic responses, was shown by tumor-resident clones, which were often undetectable in blood before treatment.

Library method: the immunoSEQ multiplex PCR assay. The source is immuneACCESS, and TCRdb retained only in-frame sequences with V and J called. Part of the clones is not carried over; for the studies checked, unresolved V genes explain less than half of this, and the remainder is unexplained. The sample table lists roughly 80,000 clones, 65% to 85% of them with a count of one. Jointly, the top ten make up 2.6% of the sample. Explained via the paper, the time point label denotes: peripheral blood 12 weeks after first pembrolizumab dose. For each enrolled patient, mismatch repair deficiency was established using either polymerase chain reaction or immunohistochemistry. TCR sequencing was carried out for three patients who responded to pembrolizumab therapy. The phase II trial prospectively evaluated PD-1 blockade with pembrolizumab in advanced mismatch repair-deficient cancers, independent of tissue of origin. Peripheral blood T cell samples were collected serially, before PD-1 blockade began and at several time points afterward. Blood sampling times were reported as weeks after the first pembrolizumab dose.

Sequenced here: peripheral blood, sampled 12 weeks after starting pembrolizumab. Here the chain combines TRBV10-3 and TRBJ2-1, and TRBD2 matches 9 of the central bases. This TCR came from an adult with mismatch repair-deficient cancer. For the CDR3, the sequence is CAISEWGSGSATGEQFF. The sequenced DNA: TGTGCCATCAGTGAATGGGGTAGCGGGAGCGCGACGGGGGAGCAGTTCTTC.